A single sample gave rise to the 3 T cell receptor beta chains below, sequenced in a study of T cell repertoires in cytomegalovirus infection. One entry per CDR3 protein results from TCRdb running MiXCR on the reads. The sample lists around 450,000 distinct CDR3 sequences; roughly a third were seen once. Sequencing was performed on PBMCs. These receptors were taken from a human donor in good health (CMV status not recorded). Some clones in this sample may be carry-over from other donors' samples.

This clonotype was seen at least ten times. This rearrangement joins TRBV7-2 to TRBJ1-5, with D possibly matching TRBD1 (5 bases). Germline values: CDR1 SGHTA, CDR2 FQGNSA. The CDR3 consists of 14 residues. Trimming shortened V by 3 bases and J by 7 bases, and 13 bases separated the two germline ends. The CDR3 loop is CASSLGGGVQPQHF. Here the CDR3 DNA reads TGTGCCAGCAGCTTGGGGGGGGGGGTCCAGCCCCAGCATTTT.

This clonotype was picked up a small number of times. The CDR3 coding sequence is TGTGCCAGCAGCCACAGGGACTGGTGGCCCGGGGAGCTGTTTTTT. It specifies CASSHRDWWPGELFF. This rearrangement joins TRBV3-1 to TRBJ2-2; D might be TRBD2 (6 bases). The CDR3 runs 15 residues. Trimming shortened V by 3 bases and J by 6 bases, and 14 bases separated the two germline ends. The germline CDR1 and CDR2 sequences are LGHDT and YNNKEL (reference sequence).

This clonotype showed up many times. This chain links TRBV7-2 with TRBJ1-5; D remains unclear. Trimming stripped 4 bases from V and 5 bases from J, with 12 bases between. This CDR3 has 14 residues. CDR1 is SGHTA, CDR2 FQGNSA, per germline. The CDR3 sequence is CASSSGPGYQPQHF. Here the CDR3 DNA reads TGTGCCAGCAGCTCCGGGCCGGGATATCAGCCCCAGCATTTT.